The 13 T cell receptor beta chains listed next were all sequenced from one sample in a study of shared T cell receptors in the human thymus. Generated by immunoSEQ multiplex PCR, the TCRdb table keeps only in-frame clones and is missing some. The data show about 500,000 clones, around 78% seen once. In addition, the sample was reused for a study of human thymus T cells.

Sequencing was done on a sample of thymocytes. These receptors were taken from a boy under three years old with a congenital heart defect.

V is TRBV18 and J is TRBJ2-3; no definite D call. The CDR3 length is 16 residues. The germline V and J ends were trimmed by 4 bases and 2 bases, with 16 bases remaining between them. Germline-derived CDR1 and CDR2 are KGHSH and LQKENI. The chain's CDR3 is CASSRSGARITDTQYF. The CDR3 region has the DNA TGTGCCAGCTCACGGTCTGGCGCCAGGATCACAGATACGCAGTATTTT. Supplemented by reference TRBV18 and TRBJ2-3, the full variable domain reads NAGVMQNPRHLVRRRGQEARLRCSPMKGHSHVYWYRQLPEEGLKFMVYLQKENIIDESGMPKERFSAEFPKEGPSILRIQQVVRGDSAAYFCASSRSGARITDTQYFGPGTRLTVL.

This clone has just a few counts. V and J are TRBV2 and TRBJ2-3; 7 bases are a match to TRBD1. Trimming at V came to 8 bases and at J to 1 base, leaving 0 bases not matched to a gene. This CDR3 has 12 residues. Per germline, CDR1 SNHLY and CDR2 FYNNEI. The CDR3, as DNA: TGTGCCAGCGGACAGGGCACAGATACGCAGTATTTT. Protein sequence: CASGQGTDTQYF.

This clone occurred once. The chain carries TRBV4-3 and TRBJ2-2; 7 bases are a match to TRBD1. Losses at the gene ends were 5 bases for V and 4 bases for J; bases not matched to a gene: 7. Germline CDR1 LGHNA, CDR2 YSLEER. This CDR3 is 15 amino acids long. Here the CDR3 reads CASSLDRSFTGELFF. The CDR3 region has the DNA TGCGCCAGCAGCTTGGACAGGTCCTTCACCGGGGAGCTGTTTTTT.

The V gene is TRBV4-3, the J gene TRBJ2-1; 8 bases agree with TRBD2. CDR1 and CDR2 (germline): LGHNA, YSLEER. This CDR3 contains 17 residues. V shed 0 bases and J 2 bases; nucleotides not matched to a gene: 6. The chain's CDR3 is CASSQEASGGTYNEQFF. CDR3 sequence (DNA): TGCGCCAGCAGCCAAGAGGCCAGCGGGGGTACCTACAATGAGCAGTTCTTC.

This chain links TRBV5-1 with TRBJ2-1; TRBD2 aligns across 9 bases. Germline V gene data show CDR1 as SGHRS and CDR2 as YFSETQ. This CDR3 is 14 amino acids long. V lost 6 bases, J lost 7 bases, and 8 bases stayed unmatched. CDR3 region: CASMGGRARNEQFF. The CDR3, as DNA: TGCGCCAGCATGGGCGGGAGGGCCAGGAATGAGCAGTTCTTC.

The CDR3 DNA is TGTGCCTGGAACCCCCGCCAGGTGAGGAGGTCCTACGAGCAGTACTTC. Its protein product is CAWNPRQVRRSYEQYF. This chain connects TRBV30 to TRBJ2-7, with D perhaps matching TRBD2 (5 bases). This CDR3 spans 16 amino acids. V was cut by 4 bases and J by 1 base, with 20 bases left in between. The V gene's germline CDR1 is GTSNPN and CDR2 SVGIG (reference sequence).

This chain uses TRBV30 with TRBJ1-3; TRBD1 is a possible D gene (5 bases). CDR3 length: 16 residues. The V gene lost 2 bases and the J gene lost 2 bases, with 16 bases spanning the gap. CDR1 and CDR2 from the germline V gene are GTSNPN and SVGIG (reference sequence). The CDR3 spells CAWSTIDRATGNTIYF. The DNA for the CDR3 is TGTGCCTGGAGTACTATCGACAGAGCCACTGGAAACACCATATATTTT.

The chain joins TRBV11-2 to TRBJ2-7; 8 bases align to TRBD1. The junction had 4 bases not matched to a gene; V was cut back by 5 bases and J by 1 base. CDR3 length: 14 amino acids. CDR1 and CDR2 (germline): SGHAT, FQNNGV. This CDR3 is CASSVGQGSYEQYF. CDR3 DNA: TGTGCCAGCAGCGTAGGACAGGGATCCTACGAGCAGTACTTC.

The gene calls are TRBV5-1 and TRBJ2-1; a weak D match, TRBD1 (6 bases). This CDR3 is built from 17 residues. V was cut by 0 bases and J by 4 bases, with 17 bases left in between. In germline, CDR1 is SGHRS, CDR2 YFSETQ. CDR3 loop: CASSLGTVADLYNEQFF. The CDR3 nucleotides are TGCGCCAGCAGCTTGGGGACAGTCGCGGACCTATACAATGAGCAGTTCTTC.

J is TRBJ2-7 and V is TRBV30; 8 bases are a match to TRBD2. This CDR3 is built from 15 residues. The V gene's germline CDR1 is GTSNPN and CDR2 SVGIG (reference sequence). Losses at the gene ends were 4 bases for V and 0 bases for J; bases not matched to a gene: 8. The CDR3 nucleotides read TGTGCCTGGAAAGCCGGACTAGCCCCCTCCTACGAGCAGTACTTC. Its translation: CAWKAGLAPSYEQYF.

V and J are TRBV6-5 and TRBJ2-7; no clear D. V dropped 0 bases and J dropped 3 bases, with 12 bases sitting between them. Looked up from germline, CDR1 is MNHEY and CDR2 is SVGAGI. This CDR3 is 15 amino acids long. The CDR3 bases are TGTGCCAGCAGTTACTCGATAGATCCATTCTACGAGCAGTACTTC. Encoded protein: CASSYSIDPFYEQYF.

The J gene is TRBJ1-1, the V gene TRBV29-1, with a possible D match to TRBD1 (6 bases). Germline V gives CDR1 SQVTM, CDR2 ANQGSEA. This CDR3 has 15 residues. Trimming removed 4 bases at V and 1 base at J, with 16 bases between. This CDR3 is CSVVGEGDGNTEAFF. The CDR3 DNA follows: TGCAGCGTTGTAGGAGAGGGGGATGGGAACACTGAAGCTTTCTTT. The full variable domain, rest sourced from reference TRBV29-1 and TRBJ1-1, is SAVISQKPSRDICQRGTSLTIQCQVDSQVTMMFWYRQQPGQSLTLIATANQGSEATYESGFVIDKFPISRPNLTFSTLTVSNMSPEDSSIYLCSVVGEGDGNTEAFFGQGTRLTVV.

This clone has just a few counts. This chain joins TRBV5-1 and TRBJ2-7, with no clear D. The germline V gene encodes CDR1 SGHRS and CDR2 YFSETQ. CDR3 length equals 13 residues. V dropped 4 bases and J dropped 3 bases, with 11 bases sitting between them. The CDR3 spells CASSTETDYEQYF. The CDR3 DNA follows: TGCGCCAGCAGCACCGAGACTGACTACGAGCAGTACTTC. Full variable domain (outside the CDR3, taken from reference TRBV5-1 and TRBJ2-7): KAGVTQTPRYLIKTRGQQVTLSCSPISGHRSVSWYQQTPGQGLQFLFEYFSETQRNKGNFPGRFSGRQFSNSRSEMNVSTLELGDSALYLCASSTETDYEQYFGPGTRLTVT.